This is a list of T cell receptor beta chains from one sample in a study of tumor-infiltrating lymphocytes in primary liver carcinoma. TCRdb used MiXCR to reprocess the multiplex PCR reads, holding one entry per CDR3 protein. The sample holds about 92,000 distinct CDR3 sequences, around 70% seen once. Sequencing was carried out using tumor-adjacent normal liver tissue. These receptor sequences come from a man aged 35 to 55 with primary liver carcinoma and hepatitis B virus infection. The CDR3 runs from the conserved cysteine through the conserved F or W. Fields, in order: V gene, D gene, J gene, CDR3 protein. D genes are given only for firm matches.

v_call: TRBV28; d_call: -; j_call: TRBJ2-6; cdr3_aa: CASSFSVSGANVLTF
v_call: TRBV7-6; d_call: -; j_call: TRBJ2-5; cdr3_aa: CASSLGLVQETQYF
v_call: TRBV4-1; d_call: -; j_call: TRBJ2-2; cdr3_aa: CASSPSTAAGELFF
v_call: TRBV11-1; d_call: -; j_call: TRBJ2-4; cdr3_aa: CASSLAADENFQYF
v_call: TRBV6-1; d_call: -; j_call: TRBJ2-1; cdr3_aa: CASSERWRLDNEQFF
v_call: TRBV4-1; d_call: -; j_call: TRBJ2-7; cdr3_aa: CASSQGGIAYEQYF
v_call: TRBV11-2; d_call: -; j_call: TRBJ2-7; cdr3_aa: CASSTWTGREHYF
v_call: TRBV11-2; d_call: TRBD2; j_call: TRBJ2-1; cdr3_aa: CASSSSAGPTGNEQLF
v_call: TRBV28; d_call: -; j_call: TRBJ1-3; cdr3_aa: CASSEPRSVLYGNTIYF
v_call: TRBV6-5; d_call: TRBD2; j_call: TRBJ2-3; cdr3_aa: CASSHDGRTDTQYF
v_call: TRBV5-1; d_call: TRBD1; j_call: TRBJ1-1; cdr3_aa: CASSPGQANTEAFF